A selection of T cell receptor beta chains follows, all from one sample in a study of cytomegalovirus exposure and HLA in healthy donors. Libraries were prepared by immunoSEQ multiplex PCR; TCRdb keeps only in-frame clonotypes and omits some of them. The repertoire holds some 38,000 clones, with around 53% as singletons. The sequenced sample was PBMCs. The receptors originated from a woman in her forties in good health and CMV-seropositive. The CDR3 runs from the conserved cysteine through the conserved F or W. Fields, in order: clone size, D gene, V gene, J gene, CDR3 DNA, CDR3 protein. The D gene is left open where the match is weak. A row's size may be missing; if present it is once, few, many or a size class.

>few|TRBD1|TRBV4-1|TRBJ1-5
TGCGCCAGCCTACGTAGGGGGCAGGGGGGTAGCAATCAGCCCCAGCATTTT
CASLRRGQGGSNQPQHF
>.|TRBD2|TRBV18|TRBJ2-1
TGTGCCAGCTCACCTACGGGGGGGGCGCTCAATGAGCAGTTCTTC
CASSPTGGALNEQFF
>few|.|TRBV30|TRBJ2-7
TGTGCCTGGAGTTGGGGAGACGAGCAGTACTTC
CAWSWGDEQYF
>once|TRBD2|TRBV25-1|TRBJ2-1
TGTGCCAGCAGAAGTAGCGGGGGCCATTACAATGAGCAGTTCTTC
CASRSSGGHYNEQFF
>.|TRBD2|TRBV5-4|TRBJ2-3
TGTGCCAGCAGCTTGAGTGGGCGGGGGGGCCCCACAGATACGCAGTATTTT
CASSLSGRGGPTDTQYF
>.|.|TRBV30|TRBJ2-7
TGTGCCTGTCACAGAAGCTCCTACGAGCAGTACTTC
CACHRSSYEQYF
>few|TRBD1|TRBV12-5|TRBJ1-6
TGTGCTAGTAGCCGGGACAGCTATAATTCACCCCTCCACTTT
CASSRDSYNSPLHF
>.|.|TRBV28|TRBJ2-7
TGTGCCAGCAGTTATGTCTCTGCGGACTACGAGCAGTACTTC
CASSYVSADYEQYF
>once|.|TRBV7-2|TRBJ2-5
TGTGCCAGCAGCTCCGCACCGGAAGAGACCCAGTACTTC
CASSSAPEETQYF
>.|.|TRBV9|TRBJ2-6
TGTGCCAGCAGCCCGGGGGAGAAGGCTGGGGCCAACGTCCTGACTTTC
CASSPGEKAGANVLTF
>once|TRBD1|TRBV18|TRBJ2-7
TGTGCCAGCTCACAATCGGGACAGGGTCTATACGAGCAGTACTTC
CASSQSGQGLYEQYF
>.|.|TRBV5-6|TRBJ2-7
TGTGCCAGCAGCTTGGAAACAGGGATAGAGGCTGAGCAGTACTTC
CASSLETGIEAEQYF
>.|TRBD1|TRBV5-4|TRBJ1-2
TGTGCCAGCAGCTTGGACCTGGGACAGGTGGAGGGCTACACCTTC
CASSLDLGQVEGYTF
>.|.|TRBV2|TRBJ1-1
TGTGCCAGCAGGAAGGATCAGGTGAGCACTGAAGCTTTCTTT
CASRKDQVSTEAFF
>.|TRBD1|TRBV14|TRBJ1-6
TGTGCCAGCAGCCAGACAGGGGGATGGGGTTCACCCCTCCACTTT
CASSQTGGWGSPLHF
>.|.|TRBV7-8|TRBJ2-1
TGTGCCAGCAGCTTAACACAAGGGGCCGATGAGCAGTTCTTC
CASSLTQGADEQFF
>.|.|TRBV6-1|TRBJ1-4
TGTGCCAGCAGTGAACTCTTGGCGGGTGAAAAACTGTTTTTT
CASSELLAGEKLFF
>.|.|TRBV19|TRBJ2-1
TGTGCCAGTAGTACCCCCCCCCGCGATGAGCAGTTCTTC
CASSTPPRDEQFF
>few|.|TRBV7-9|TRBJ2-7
TGTGCCAGCAGCTTAGTAAACCTAAACGAGCAGTACTTC
CASSLVNLNEQYF
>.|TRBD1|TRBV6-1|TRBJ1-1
TGTGCCAGCAGTTGGGACAGGGGCACTGAAGCTTTCTTT
CASSWDRGTEAFF
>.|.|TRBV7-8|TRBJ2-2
TGTGCCAGCAGCCCCCCCGGGACTGCAAACACCGGGGAGCTGTTTTTT
CASSPPGTANTGELFF
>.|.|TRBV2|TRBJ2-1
TGTGCCAGCAGTGAAGTGGGGGGGCCGATTAATGAGCAGTTCTTC
CASSEVGGPINEQFF
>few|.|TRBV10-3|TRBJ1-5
TGTGCCATCAGTGAGTCGACACCTAGCAATCAGCCCCAGCATTTT
CAISESTPSNQPQHF
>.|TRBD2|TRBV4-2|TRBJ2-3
TGTGCCAGCAGCCAATTAAGCGGGGGGCTTAGCACAGATACGCAGTATTTT
CASSQLSGGLSTDTQYF
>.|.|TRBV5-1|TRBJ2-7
TGCGCCAGCAGCTTGGGACTCACGTTTCCCCTCTACTACGAGCAGTACTTC
CASSLGLTFPLYYEQYF
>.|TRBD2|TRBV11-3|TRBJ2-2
TGTGCCAGCAGCTTGTCGCGCGGGGGCACCGGGGAGCTGTTTTTT
CASSLSRGGTGELFF
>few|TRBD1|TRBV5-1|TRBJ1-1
TGCGCCAGCAGCTTGGAAGGACAGGGCCCTGAAGCTTTCTTT
CASSLEGQGPEAFF
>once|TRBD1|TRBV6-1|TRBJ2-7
TGTGCCAGCAGCATGGGACAGGGTAAGGAGCAGTACTTC
CASSMGQGKEQYF
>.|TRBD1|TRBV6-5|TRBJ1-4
TGTGCCAGCAGTGTCTGGACAGGGGGCGGCGAAAAACTGTTTTTT
CASSVWTGGGEKLFF
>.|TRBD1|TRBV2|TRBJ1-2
TGTGCCAGCAGTGCGACTTCGGGACAGGCCAACTATGGCTACACCTTC
CASSATSGQANYGYTF
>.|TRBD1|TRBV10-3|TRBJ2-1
TGTGCCATCAGAGGGGACAGGGGGATGAATGAGCAGTTCTTC
CAIRGDRGMNEQFF
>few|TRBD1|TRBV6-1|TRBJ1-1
TGTGCCAGCAGTGAAGGGGACAGGGGTAGAGCCACTGAAGCTTTCTTT
CASSEGDRGRATEAFF
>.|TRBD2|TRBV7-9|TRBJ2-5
TGTGCCAGCAGCTTATGGACTAGCGGGGGGACACGGACAGAGACCCAGTACTTC
CASSLWTSGGTRTETQYF
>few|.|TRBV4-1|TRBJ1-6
TGCGCCAGCAGCCAAGATGGGGGAGGGAGTCCGGGGTCACCCCTCCACTTT
CASSQDGGGSPGSPLHF
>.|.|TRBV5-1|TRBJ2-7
TGCGCCAGCAGCAACCGGGGTTCCGGTCTCTACGAGCAGTACTTC
CASSNRGSGLYEQYF
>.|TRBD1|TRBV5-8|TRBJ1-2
TGTGCCAGCAGCGTGGGACAGGGATTTGGCTACACCTTC
CASSVGQGFGYTF
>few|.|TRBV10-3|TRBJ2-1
TGTGCCATCAGTGAGTCGGGCACCGAGAGCTCCTACAATGAGCAGTTCTTC
CAISESGTESSYNEQFF
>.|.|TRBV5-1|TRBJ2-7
TGCGCCAGCAGCTTGGATTCACAGGGCTTTCTCGAGCAGTACTTC
CASSLDSQGFLEQYF
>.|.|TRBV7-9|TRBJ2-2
TGTGCCAGCAGCTTATTAGCGAGCGGGGAGCTGTTTTTT
CASSLLASGELFF
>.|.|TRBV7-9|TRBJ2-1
TGTGCCAGCATCCTACTGGGGGGCTCCTACAATGAGCAGTTCTTC
CASILLGGSYNEQFF
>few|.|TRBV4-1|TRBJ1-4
TGCGCCAGCAGCCAAGATCCCCCACCAGGGATCGAAAAACTGTTTTTT
CASSQDPPPGIEKLFF
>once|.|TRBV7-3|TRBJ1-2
TGTGCCAGCAGCTTAACTTACCCGGGGAATGGCTACACCTTC
CASSLTYPGNGYTF
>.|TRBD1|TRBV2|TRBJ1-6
TGTGCCAGCAGTAGGGACAGCCACCTCCACTTT
CASSRDSHLHF
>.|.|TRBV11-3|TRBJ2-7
TGTGCCAGCAGCTTAGGAATGGGGAGCTACGAGCAGTACTTC
CASSLGMGSYEQYF
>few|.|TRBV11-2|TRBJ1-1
TGTGCCAGCAGCTTCAAGAACACTGAAGCTTTCTTT
CASSFKNTEAFF
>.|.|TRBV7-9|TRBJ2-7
TGTGCCAGCAGCTTAGGAAGCTCGGGGGGCGTTGGGGGGAGCGAGCAGTACTTC
CASSLGSSGGVGGSEQYF
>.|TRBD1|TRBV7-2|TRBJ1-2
TGTGCCAGCAGTCCTCCGGGACAGGGGGCCCTACTCTTGTATGGCTACACCTTC
CASSPPGQGALLLYGYTF
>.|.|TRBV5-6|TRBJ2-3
TGTGCCAGCAGCTTGAGTACGGTCCCAGATACGCAGTATTTT
CASSLSTVPDTQYF
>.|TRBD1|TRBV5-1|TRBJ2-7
TGCGCCAGCAGCTCAACGGACAGGGGGGTTTACGAGCAGTACTTC
CASSSTDRGVYEQYF
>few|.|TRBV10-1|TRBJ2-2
TGCGCCAGCGAAGGGGACACAAACACCGGGGAGCTGTTTTTT
CASEGDTNTGELFF
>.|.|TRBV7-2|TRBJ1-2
TGTGCCAGCAGCTTAGGCGTTTACTATGGCTACACCTTC
CASSLGVYYGYTF
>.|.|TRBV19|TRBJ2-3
TGTGCCAGTAGTATCCGAGCGGCAGGCACAGATACGCAGTATTTT
CASSIRAAGTDTQYF
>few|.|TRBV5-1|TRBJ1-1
TGCGCCAGCAGCGTGGATAGGAACACTGAAGCTTTCTTT
CASSVDRNTEAFF
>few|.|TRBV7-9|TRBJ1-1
TGTGCCAGCAGCAGGGAGGGAGGGAACACTGAAGCTTTCTTT
CASSREGGNTEAFF